The 24 T cell receptor beta chains given below trace back to one sample, sequenced in a study of T cell responses to AZD1222 COVID-19 vaccine. The data were produced by immunoSEQ multiplex PCR, yet TCRdb's version contains in-frame clones alone and is incomplete. In the table there are about 120,000 clones, about 90% of which are singletons. Specimen: peripheral blood, collected on day 0 of AZD1222 vaccination. The receptors here all came from an adult in good health.

This chain joins TRBV5-4 and TRBJ2-1; 9 bases align to TRBD2. Per the germline V gene, CDR1 is SGHNT and CDR2 is YYREEE (reference sequence). V dropped 0 bases and J dropped 16; count of bases not matched to a gene: 14. CDR3 length equals 15 residues. The CDR3 region has the DNA TGTGCCAGCAGCTTGGGGGCGGGGGGGCTCCAAGTTCAATTCTTC. Translation: CASSLGAGGLQVQFF. Filled out from reference TRBV5-4 and TRBJ2-1, the complete variable domain reads ETGVTQSPTHLIKTRGQQVTLRCSSQSGHNTVSWYQQALGQGPQFIFQYYREEENGRGNFPPRFSGLQFPNYSSELNVNALELDDSALYLCASSLGAGGLQVQFFGPGTRLTVL.

The V and J genes are TRBV7-2 and TRBJ2-1; D perhaps matches TRBD2 (6 bases). Per germline, CDR1 SGHTA and CDR2 FQGNSA. Trimming stripped 2 bases from V and 0 bases from J, with 8 bases between. CDR3 length: 15 amino acids. The CDR3 DNA follows: TGTGCCAGCAGCTTATCCGGGGGCTCCTACAATGAGCAGTTCTTC. It codes for CASSLSGGSYNEQFF.

J is TRBJ2-3 and V is TRBV4-3, with a weak D call TRBD2 (5 bases). CDR1 is LGHNA, CDR2 YSLEER, per germline. V lost 3 bases to trimming and J lost 2 bases, with 12 bases between them. This CDR3 has 15 residues. CDR3 DNA: TGCGCCAGCAGCCACCAAGCGGAAGCCACAGATACGCAGTATTTT. This sequence encodes CASSHQAEATDTQYF.

V is TRBV2 and J is TRBJ2-1, with TRBD1 matching 10 bases. This CDR3 spans 15 amino acids. J gave up 8 bases and V 6 bases, and 10 bases lay outside the gene matches. Germline V gene lookup returns CDR1 SNHLY and CDR2 FYNNEI. CDR3 loop: CASRPRTGGRDEQFF. The CDR3 DNA follows: TGTGCCAGCAGGCCCCGGACAGGGGGGAGGGATGAGCAGTTCTTC. The full variable domain, rest sourced from reference TRBV2 and TRBJ2-1, is EPEVTQTPSHQVTQMGQEVILRCVPISNHLYFYWYRQILGQKVEFLVSFYNNEISEKSEIFDDQFSVERPDGSNFTLKIRSTKLEDSAMYFCASRPRTGGRDEQFFGPGTRLTVL.

V is TRBV7-2 and J is TRBJ1-5; 8 nucleotides match TRBD1. This CDR3 is built from 19 residues. Germline V gene lookup returns CDR1 SGHTA and CDR2 FQGNSA. Germline trimming cut 5 bases from V and 2 bases from J; bases unmatched to any gene: 17. The CDR3 coding sequence is TGTGCCAGCAGCGTGACAGGGGAGGACAGGGAGGAAGGCAATCAGCCCCAGCATTTT. Translating it yields CASSVTGEDREEGNQPQHF.

The V call is TRBV27, the J call TRBJ2-7, with D possibly being TRBD2 (6 bases). Trimming took off 2 bases at V and 6 bases at J, with 11 bases between the two ends. The germline V gene has CDR1 MNHEY and CDR2 SMNVEV (reference sequence). This CDR3 is built from 13 residues. DNA for the CDR3: TGTGCCAGCAGTTTAGGAGCGGGCGGCGAGCAGTACTTC. It specifies CASSLGAGGEQYF.

This chain joins TRBV4-2 and TRBJ1-2, with D uncertain. This CDR3 contains 16 residues. Germline V gives CDR1 LGHNA, CDR2 YNFKEQ. Trimming removed 0 bases from V and 8 bases from J, with 19 bases in between. DNA for the CDR3: TGTGCCAGCAGCCAAGATCGATTAAATGACTTCTACGGCTACACCTTC. Protein: CASSQDRLNDFYGYTF.

CDR3 nucleotides: TGTGCCAGCAGCTTGCGAGGGGCAGGCACAGATACGCAGTATTTT. As protein: CASSLRGAGTDTQYF. The V call is TRBV7-2, the J call TRBJ2-3; either TRBD1 or TRBD2 may fit D (5 bases each). Germline values: CDR1 SGHTA, CDR2 FQGNSA. V lost 3 bases and J lost 1, with 11 bases in between. There are 15 residues in the CDR3.

This chain joins TRBV28 and TRBJ2-7, with 7 bases fitting TRBD2. The germline V gene has CDR1 MDHEN and CDR2 SYDVKM. After removal of 4 bases from V and 0 bases from J, the junction contained 3 bases not matched to a gene. The CDR3 loop spans 14 amino acids. CDR3 loop: CASSWGGDSYEQYF. The CDR3, as DNA: TGTGCCAGCAGTTGGGGAGGGGACTCCTACGAGCAGTACTTC.

The genes are TRBV7-9 and TRBJ1-1; 8 nucleotides match TRBD1. J was trimmed by 5 bases and V by 0 bases; bases with no gene match: 5. The CDR3 sequence is 15 residues long. The germline V gene encodes CDR1 SEHNR and CDR2 FQNEAQ (reference sequence). The CDR3 loop is CASSLAQGAGTEAFF. CDR3 DNA sequence: TGTGCCAGCAGCTTAGCTCAGGGGGCAGGGACTGAAGCTTTCTTT.

The chain links TRBV18 to TRBJ2-3; 9 bases agree with TRBD1. This CDR3 comprises 18 residues. Trimming removed 3 bases from V and 3 bases from J; junction bases left unmatched: 13. The V gene's germline CDR1 is KGHSH and CDR2 LQKENI. CDR3 bases: TGTGCCAGCTCACCCAGTACCGGGACAGGGTTCAAAACAGATACGCAGTATTTT. Protein product: CASSPSTGTGFKTDTQYF.

The CDR3, as DNA: TGCGCCAGCAGCCAAGTAGCGGGGGACCAAGAGACCCAGTACTTC. Amino acids: CASSQVAGDQETQYF. This chain connects TRBV4-3 to TRBJ2-5; TRBD2 matches 9 bases. CDR1 and CDR2 from the germline V gene are LGHNA and YSLEER. V lost 1 base and J lost 0; bases outside the gene matches: 0. The CDR3 has 15 amino acids.

The rearrangement uses TRBV19 and TRBJ2-5, with 8 bases matching TRBD1. CDR3 length equals 16 residues. V lost 5 bases to trimming and J lost 5 bases; unmatched junction nucleotides: 13. The germline V gene encodes CDR1 LNHDA and CDR2 SQIVND (reference sequence). CDR3 sequence reads: CASSAGQGMGEETQYF. DNA of the CDR3: TGTGCCAGTAGTGCAGGACAGGGAATGGGCGAGGAGACCCAGTACTTC.

V is TRBV6-5 and J is TRBJ2-1; possible D gene TRBD2, 5 bases. Trimming took 0 bases from V and 5 from J, leaving 14 bases between them. The CDR3 has 16 residues. Germline loops: CDR1 MNHEY, CDR2 SVGAGI. CDR3 residues: CASSYSRRYSNNEQFF. For the CDR3, the DNA is TGTGCCAGCAGTTACTCGCGGAGGTATTCGAACAATGAGCAGTTCTTC.

This rearrangement joins TRBV7-6 to TRBJ2-1; 12 bases align to TRBD2. With V trimmed by 1 base and J by 3 bases, 4 bases remained unmatched. CDR1 and CDR2 from the germline V gene are SGHVS and FNYEAQ. This CDR3 has 17 amino acids. CDR3 in amino acids: CASSLGASGGVYNEQFF. CDR3 bases: TGTGCCAGCAGCTTAGGCGCTAGCGGGGGGGTCTACAATGAGCAGTTCTTC.

The CDR3: CASSRVGSTEAFF. In DNA form, the CDR3 reads TGTGCCAGCAGCCGGGTAGGGAGCACTGAAGCTTTCTTT. The chain uses TRBV6-5 and TRBJ1-1, with D unclear. The germline CDR1 and CDR2 sequences are MNHEY and SVGAGI. This CDR3 contains 13 residues. Trimming cost V 6 bases and J 4 bases, with 12 bases left between them.

The V call is TRBV7-9, the J call TRBJ2-7; 7 bases line up with TRBD1. From germline, CDR1 is SEHNR and CDR2 FQNEAQ (reference sequence). Trimming at V came to 3 bases and at J to 2 bases, leaving 4 bases not matched to a gene. CDR3 length equals 14 residues. CDR3 sequence (DNA): TGTGCCAGCAGCTTCGAAGGGACAGCCTACGAGCAGTACTTC. It specifies CASSFEGTAYEQYF.

This chain joins TRBV6-5 and TRBJ2-5; unclear D gene. V lost 8 bases, J lost 7 bases, and 8 bases lay in between. The length of the CDR3 is 10 residues. CDR1 is MNHEY and CDR2 is SVGAGI in the germline V gene. CDR3 region: CASVGGTQYF. The DNA for the CDR3 is TGTGCCAGCGTAGGCGGGACCCAGTACTTC.

The V call is TRBV11-3, the J call TRBJ1-6; no definite D call. The CDR3 contains 14 residues. The germline V gene encodes CDR1 SGHNT and CDR2 YENEEA. V lost 1 base and J lost 10, with 11 bases in between. The CDR3 nucleotides are TGTGCCAGCAGCTTAGTGTCAGACGAATCACCCCTCCACTTT. Amino acids: CASSLVSDESPLHF.

This CDR3 is CASTIGTNSPLHF. The CDR3 bases are TGTGCCAGTACGATCGGGACTAATTCACCCCTCCACTTT. The rearrangement joins TRBV9 to TRBJ1-6, with D maybe TRBD1 (5 bases). The CDR3 is 13 residues long. V was cut by 8 bases and J by 6 bases, with 12 bases left in between. Germline CDR1 reads SGDLS; CDR2 reads YYNGEE.

The V and J genes are TRBV11-3 and TRBJ2-2; 8 positions agree with TRBD1. This CDR3 comprises 15 residues. Trimming cost V 1 base and J 11 bases; bases outside gene matches: 9. Per the germline V gene, CDR1 is SGHNT and CDR2 is YENEEA. The CDR3 is CASSLAGGQGVELFF. Here the CDR3 DNA reads TGTGCCAGCAGCTTAGCAGGTGGACAGGGTGTAGAGCTGTTTTTT.

This clone was recorded once. V is TRBV11-3 and J is TRBJ1-2; no firm D call. Trimming stripped 2 bases from V and 2 bases from J, with 9 bases between. CDR3 size: 14 residues. Germline loops: CDR1 SGHNT, CDR2 YENEEA. This CDR3 is CASSLSFGNYGYTF. The CDR3 DNA reads as TGTGCCAGCAGCTTATCTTTTGGAAACTATGGCTACACCTTC. Combining the CDR3 with reference TRBV11-3 and TRBJ1-2 gives the whole variable domain EAGVVQSPRYKIIEKKQPVAFWCNPISGHNTLYWYLQNLGQGPELLIRYENEEAVDDSQLPKDRFSAERLKGVDSTLKIQPAELGDSAVYLCASSLSFGNYGYTFGSGTRLTVV.

This clone occurred once. V is TRBV11-1 and J is TRBJ2-6; D may be TRBD2 (5 bases). The CDR3 loop spans 15 amino acids. Germline lookup yields CDR1 SGHAT and CDR2 FQDESV (reference sequence). The germline V and J ends were trimmed by 5 bases and 3 bases, with 11 bases remaining between them. CDR3 nucleotides: TGTGCCAGCAGCCCGCGGGCCGTTGGGGCCAACGTCCTGACTTTC. It codes for CASSPRAVGANVLTF. The variable domain in full, completed from reference TRBV11-1 and TRBJ2-6, reads EAEVAQSPRYKITEKSQAVAFWCDPISGHATLYWYRQILGQGPELLVQFQDESVVDDSQLPKDRFSAERLKGVDSTLKIQPAELGDSAMYLCASSPRAVGANVLTFGAGSRLTVL.

The chain carries TRBV3-1 (or the pseudogene TRBV3-2) and TRBJ2-7, with 13 bases identical to TRBD2. V lost 8 bases, J lost 1 base, and 8 bases stayed unmatched. The germline CDR1 and CDR2 sequences are LGHDT and YNNKEL (reference sequence). The CDR3 is made up of 16 amino acids. This CDR3 is CASQDSGLAGSYEQYF. CDR3 DNA sequence: TGTGCCAGCCAAGATTCGGGACTAGCGGGGTCCTACGAGCAGTACTTC.